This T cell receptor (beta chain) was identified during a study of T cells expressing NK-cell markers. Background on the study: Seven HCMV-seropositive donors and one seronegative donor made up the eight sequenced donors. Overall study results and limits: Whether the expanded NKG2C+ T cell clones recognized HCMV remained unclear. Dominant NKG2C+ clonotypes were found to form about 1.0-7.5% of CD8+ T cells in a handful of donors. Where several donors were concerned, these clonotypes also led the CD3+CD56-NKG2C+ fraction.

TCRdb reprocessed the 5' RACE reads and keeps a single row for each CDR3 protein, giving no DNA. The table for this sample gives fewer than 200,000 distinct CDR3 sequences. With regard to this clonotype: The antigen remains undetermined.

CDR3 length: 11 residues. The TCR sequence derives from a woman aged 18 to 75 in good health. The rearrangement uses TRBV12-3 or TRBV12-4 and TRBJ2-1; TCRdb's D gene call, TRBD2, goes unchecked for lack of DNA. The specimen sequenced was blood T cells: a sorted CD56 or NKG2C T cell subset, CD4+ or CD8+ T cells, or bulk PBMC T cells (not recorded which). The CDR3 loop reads CASRREAEQFF.